A selection of T cell receptor beta chains follows, all from one sample in a study of CD8 T cells in ankylosing spondylitis. In TCRdb, the 5' RACE reads were re-called with MiXCR into one record per CDR3 protein. This sample yields approximately 260,000 distinct CDR3 sequences, of which about 18% are seen a single time; approximately 33% belongs to the top ten. Sequenced sample: blood, either unsorted or a sorted T cell fraction (not recorded which). These receptors were collected from a male donor with ankylosing spondylitis or in good health (not recorded which). Both conserved end residues are part of each CDR3. Fields, in order: CDR3 length, V gene, J gene, D gene, clone size, CDR3 protein, CDR3 DNA. D genes are given only for firm matches. Only part of the rows carry a size: once, few, many, or a class if the clone is expanded.

>12|TRBV5-1|TRBJ1-1|-|many
CASSFIVSEAFF
TGCGCCAGCAGCTTTATTGTCAGCGAAGCTTTCTTT
>14|TRBV24-1|TRBJ2-1|TRBD2|-
CATSDPSGGTEQFF
TGTGCCACCAGTGATCCTAGCGGGGGCACCGAGCAGTTCTTC
>15|TRBV2|TRBJ2-1|TRBD2|many
CASSGRREGLHEQFF
TGTGCCAGCAGTGGGCGGCGGGAGGGCCTCCATGAGCAGTTCTTC
>15|TRBV7-2|TRBJ2-3|-|-
CACSLGSVGTDTQYF
TGTGCCTGCAGCTTAGGTTCGGTCGGCACAGATACGCAGTATTTT
>13|TRBV7-2|TRBJ2-7|TRBD2|few
CASSLDPAGEQYF
TGTGCCAGCAGCTTAGATCCAGCGGGAGAGCAGTACTTC
>13|TRBV2|TRBJ2-7|-|-
CASSGTPGYEQYF
TGTGCCAGCAGTGGGACCCCTGGATACGAGCAGTACTTC
>13|TRBV12-3/TRBV12-4|TRBJ2-2|-|few
CASSLEGSGELFF
TGTGCCAGCAGCCTGGAGGGGTCCGGGGAGCTGTTTTTT
>15|TRBV9|TRBJ2-1|-|many
CASSVLAVSYNEQFF
TGTGCCAGCAGCGTCCTTGCGGTCTCCTACAATGAGCAGTTCTTC
>15|TRBV7-9|TRBJ2-2|-|few
CASSDPDLNTGELFF
TGTGCCAGCAGCGACCCAGACTTGAACACCGGGGAGCTGTTTTTT
>19|TRBV4-1|TRBJ2-1|-|many
CASSQQLWVAGSSYNEQFF
TGCGCCAGCAGCCAACAGCTGTGGGTGGCGGGAAGCTCCTACAATGAGCAGTTCTTC
>14|TRBV5-1|TRBJ1-1|-|few
CASSYTELNTEAFF
TGCGCCAGCAGCTACACGGAACTGAACACTGAAGCTTTCTTT
>16|TRBV5-1|TRBJ2-3|-|-
CASREQLLLDTDTQYF
TGCGCCAGCAGAGAACAGCTATTACTTGACACAGATACGCAGTATTTT
>17|TRBV27|TRBJ2-3|TRBD2|-
CASSALLAGGPWDTQYF
TGTGCCAGCAGTGCCCTCCTAGCGGGAGGGCCCTGGGATACGCAGTATTTT
>16|TRBV6-7|TRBJ2-7|-|-
CASSYSSLENNYEQYF
TGTGCCAGCAGTTACTCCTCACTTGAGAATAATTACGAGCAGTACTTC
>13|TRBV11-2|TRBJ1-2|-|few
CASSPGTAYGYTF
TGTGCCAGCAGCCCAGGGACTGCCTATGGCTACACCTTC
>16|TRBV15|TRBJ2-5|-|-
CATSREGIPYQETQYF
TGTGCCACCAGCAGAGAGGGAATCCCGTACCAAGAGACCCAGTACTTC
>14|TRBV29-1|TRBJ2-5|-|-
CSVEPRGYQETQYF
TGCAGCGTTGAACCTCGGGGGTACCAAGAGACCCAGTACTTC
>14|TRBV15|TRBJ2-2|-|-
CATSRGPETGELFF
TGTGCCACCAGCAGAGGGCCGGAAACCGGGGAGCTGTTTTTT
>15|TRBV7-8|TRBJ2-1|TRBD1|many
CASSFRTGSYNEQFF
TGTGCCAGCAGCTTCAGGACAGGCTCCTACAATGAGCAGTTCTTC
>13|TRBV7-7|TRBJ2-7|TRBD1|-
CASSPWTGSEQYF
TGTGCTAGCAGCCCATGGACAGGGAGCGAGCAGTACTTC
>15|TRBV4-1|TRBJ2-7|-|-
CASSQDRQENYEQYF
TGCGCCAGCAGCCAAGATCGTCAGGAGAACTACGAGCAGTACTTC
>18|TRBV7-6|TRBJ2-2|TRBD1|-
CASSLGSGGYTYTGELFF
TGTGCCAGCAGCTTAGGGTCAGGGGGCTATACGTACACCGGGGAGCTGTTTTTT
>17|TRBV29-1|TRBJ1-4|TRBD1|-
CSVEDVTGGASAEKLFF
TGCAGCGTTGAAGATGTGACAGGGGGCGCTTCTGCCGAAAAACTGTTTTTT
>15|TRBV4-3|TRBJ2-7|-|-
CASSQDAGGFYEQYF
TGCGCCAGCAGCCAAGATGCCGGCGGGTTCTACGAGCAGTACTTC
>16|TRBV3-1|TRBJ2-1|TRBD2|few
CASSKGTSGPYNEQFF
TGTGCCAGCAGCAAGGGGACTAGCGGGCCCTACAATGAGCAGTTCTTC
>17|TRBV4-1|TRBJ2-7|-|many
CASSQEFRALSSYEQYF
TGCGCCAGCAGCCAAGAATTTAGGGCGCTGAGCTCCTACGAGCAGTACTTC
>14|TRBV27|TRBJ1-2|TRBD1|few
CASSVTGEGYGYTF
TGTGCCAGCAGTGTTACAGGGGAGGGCTATGGCTACACCTTC
>16|TRBV27|TRBJ2-7|-|many
CASSLFFVTDSREQYF
TGTGCCAGCAGTTTATTTTTCGTGACGGATTCCCGCGAGCAGTACTTC
>13|TRBV6-5|TRBJ2-3|TRBD2|medium-sized
CASSSGLLDTQYF
TGTGCCAGCAGCTCGGGACTACTGGATACGCAGTATTTT
>15|TRBV20-1|TRBJ1-2|-|-
CSARVSTGTNYGYPF
TGCAGTGCTAGAGTTTCGACAGGAACTAACTATGGCTACCCCTTC
>15|TRBV7-3|TRBJ1-1|-|-
CASSLIGGVSTEAFF
TGTGCCAGCAGCTTAATTGGCGGAGTGAGCACTGAAGCTTTCTTT
>14|TRBV20-1|TRBJ2-5|-|-
CSATMTRGRETQYF
TGCAGTGCCACGATGACCCGGGGTCGCGAGACCCAGTACTTC
>15|TRBV27|TRBJ1-2|-|few
CASRDTEPGPSGYTF
TGTGCCAGCAGGGACACCGAACCGGGACCTTCTGGCTACACCTTC
>13|TRBV5-6|TRBJ2-7|TRBD1|few
CASSSSWTGEQYF
TGTGCCAGCAGCTCCAGCTGGACAGGGGAGCAGTACTTC
>14|TRBV7-6|TRBJ2-7|TRBD2|-
CASSLSSSGYEQYF
TGTGCCAGCAGCTTATCGAGTAGCGGGTACGAGCAGTACTTC
>14|TRBV5-1|TRBJ2-7|-|-
CASSLAWEAYEQYF
TGCGCCAGCAGCTTGGCTTGGGAGGCCTACGAGCAGTACTTC
>13|TRBV3-1|TRBJ2-5|-|few
CASSQDSAETQYF
TGTGCCAGCAGCCAAGATAGCGCAGAGACCCAGTACTTC
>15|TRBV4-1|TRBJ2-7|-|few
CASSPWDNVPYEQYF
TGCGCCAGCAGTCCCTGGGACAATGTCCCCTACGAGCAGTACTTC
>14|TRBV20-1|TRBJ2-3|-|-
CSASVGLHTDTQYF
TGCAGTGCTAGTGTGGGGCTTCACACAGATACGCAGTATTTT
>13|TRBV27|TRBJ1-2|-|many
CASSHRKDDGYTF
TGTGCCAGCAGTCACAGGAAAGACGATGGCTACACCTTC
>15|TRBV12-3/TRBV12-4|TRBJ2-6|-|few
CASSRGVGGANVLTF
TGTGCCAGCAGTCGAGGCGTAGGGGGGGCCAACGTCCTGACTTTC
>16|TRBV6-1|TRBJ2-5|-|many
CASNHPSDQSQETQYF
TGTGCCAGCAACCACCCCAGCGACCAGTCCCAAGAGACCCAGTACTTC
>13|TRBV9|TRBJ2-7|-|-
CASSVAAWDEQYF
TGTGCCAGCAGCGTAGCCGCCTGGGACGAGCAGTACTTC
>15|TRBV27|TRBJ2-4|TRBD2|many
CASSASGRAKNIQYF
TGTGCCAGCAGCGCTAGCGGGAGGGCCAAAAACATTCAGTACTTC
>13|TRBV27|TRBJ2-7|-|-
CASSGALGYEQYF
TGTGCCAGCAGTGGGGCTTTGGGGTACGAGCAGTACTTC
>15|TRBV7-9|TRBJ2-1|TRBD1|-
CASRQRTGSFNEQFF
TGTGCCAGCAGACAACGGACAGGGTCGTTCAATGAGCAGTTCTTC
>15|TRBV19|TRBJ2-1|TRBD2|few
CASSIIRLAGNEQFF
TGTGCCAGTAGTATAATCCGGCTAGCGGGGAATGAGCAGTTCTTC
>15|TRBV20-1|TRBJ2-7|TRBD1|many
CSARDRGQGAGEQYF
TGCAGTGCTAGAGATCGGGGGCAGGGGGCAGGGGAGCAGTACTTC
>13|TRBV29-1|TRBJ2-3|-|-
CSVENRNTDTQYF
TGCAGCGTTGAAAATCGGAACACAGATACGCAGTATTTT
>16|TRBV7-9|TRBJ2-1|-|many
CASSLEGLLSYNEQFF
TGTGCCAGCAGCTTAGAGGGACTTCTCTCCTACAATGAGCAGTTCTTC
>15|TRBV27|TRBJ1-1|-|-
CASSLGGLVNTEAFF
TGTGCCAGCAGTTTGGGGGGCCTGGTGAACACTGAAGCTTTCTTT
>13|TRBV19|TRBJ1-5|-|-
CASTPDGVQPQHF
TGTGCCAGTACCCCCGACGGGGTTCAGCCCCAGCATTTT
>15|TRBV12-3/TRBV12-4|TRBJ1-5|TRBD1|-
CASSDGQGANQPQHF
TGTGCCAGCAGTGACGGACAGGGTGCTAATCAGCCCCAGCATTTT
>13|TRBV6-6|TRBJ2-2|-|-
CASPLPNTGELFF
TGTGCCAGTCCGCTCCCGAACACCGGGGAGCTGTTTTTT
>18|TRBV5-1|TRBJ2-1|-|few
CASSLEVQSEGPYNEQFF
TGCGCCAGCAGCTTGGAGGTCCAATCGGAGGGCCCGTACAATGAGCAGTTCTTC
>14|TRBV7-2|TRBJ2-5|TRBD1|-
CASSSGQGGETQYF
TGTGCCAGCAGCTCAGGACAGGGTGGGGAGACCCAGTACTTC
>14|TRBV29-1|TRBJ2-7|-|-
CSVETTSGAYEQYF
TGCAGCGTGGAGACAACTAGTGGAGCTTACGAGCAGTACTTC
>12|TRBV12-3/TRBV12-4|TRBJ2-2|-|few
CASSPEIGELFF
TGTGCCAGCAGCCCCGAGATCGGGGAGCTGTTTTTT
>15|TRBV7-4|TRBJ1-2|-|few
CASSLESRPNYGYTF
TGTGCCAGCAGCTTAGAGAGCAGGCCTAACTATGGCTACACCTTC
>17|TRBV6-2/TRBV6-3|TRBJ2-1|TRBD2|many
CASSQLRPSGRTNEQFF
TGTGCCAGCAGTCAACTTCGTCCTAGCGGGAGGACCAATGAGCAGTTCTTC